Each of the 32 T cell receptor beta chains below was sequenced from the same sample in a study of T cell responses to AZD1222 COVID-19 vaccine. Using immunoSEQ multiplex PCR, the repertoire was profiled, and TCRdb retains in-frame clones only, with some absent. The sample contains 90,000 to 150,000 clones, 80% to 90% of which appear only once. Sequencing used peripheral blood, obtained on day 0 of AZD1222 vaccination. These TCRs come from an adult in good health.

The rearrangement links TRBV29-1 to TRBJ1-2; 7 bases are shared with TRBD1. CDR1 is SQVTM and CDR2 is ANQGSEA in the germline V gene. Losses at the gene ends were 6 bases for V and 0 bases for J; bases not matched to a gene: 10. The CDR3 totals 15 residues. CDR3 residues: CSVPSPGTANYGYTF. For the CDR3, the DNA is TGCAGCGTCCCTTCCCCCGGGACAGCTAACTATGGCTACACCTTC.

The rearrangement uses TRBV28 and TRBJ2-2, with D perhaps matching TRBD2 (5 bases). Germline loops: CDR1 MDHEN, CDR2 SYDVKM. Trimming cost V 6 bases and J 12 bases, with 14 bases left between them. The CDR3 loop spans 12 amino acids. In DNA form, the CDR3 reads TGTGCCAGCAGGGGGAGTCGGTCACAGCTGTTTTTT. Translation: CASRGSRSQLFF.

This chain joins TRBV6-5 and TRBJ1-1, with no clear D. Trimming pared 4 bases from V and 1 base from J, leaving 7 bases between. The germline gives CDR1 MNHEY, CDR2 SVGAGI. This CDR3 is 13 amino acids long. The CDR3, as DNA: TGTGCCAGCAGTTTCGATTCGAACACTGAAGCTTTCTTT. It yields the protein CASSFDSNTEAFF.

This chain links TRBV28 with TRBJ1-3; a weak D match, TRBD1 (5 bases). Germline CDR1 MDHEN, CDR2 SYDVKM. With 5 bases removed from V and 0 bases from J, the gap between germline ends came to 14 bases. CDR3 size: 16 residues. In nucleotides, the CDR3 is TGTGCCAGCAGTCGCTCAGGGAAAACCTCTGGAAACACCATATATTTT. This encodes CASSRSGKTSGNTIYF.

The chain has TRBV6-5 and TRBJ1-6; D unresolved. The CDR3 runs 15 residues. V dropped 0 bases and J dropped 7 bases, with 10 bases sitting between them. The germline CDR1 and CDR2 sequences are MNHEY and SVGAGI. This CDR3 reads CASSYSGRTNSPLHF. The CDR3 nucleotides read TGTGCCAGCAGTTACTCGGGGAGGACGAATTCACCCCTCCACTTT.

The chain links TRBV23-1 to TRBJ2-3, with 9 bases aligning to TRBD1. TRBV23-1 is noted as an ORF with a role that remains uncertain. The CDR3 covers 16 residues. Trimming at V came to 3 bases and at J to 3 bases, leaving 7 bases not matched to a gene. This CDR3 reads CASSHLGTGRTDTQYF. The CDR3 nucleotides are TGCGCCAGCAGTCACCTAGGGACAGGGCGGACAGATACGCAGTATTTT.

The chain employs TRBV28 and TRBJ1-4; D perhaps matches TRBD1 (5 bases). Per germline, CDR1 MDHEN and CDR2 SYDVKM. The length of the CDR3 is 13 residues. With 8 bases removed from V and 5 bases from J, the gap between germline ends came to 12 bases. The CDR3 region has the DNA TGTGCCAGCCTCCGGGGGGGGAATGAAAAACTGTTTTTT. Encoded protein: CASLRGGNEKLFF.

The CDR3 region has the DNA TGTGCCAGCAGCTTAGACGCGGGAGGAAGGGTCGGGGAGCTGTTTTTT. Its translation: CASSLDAGGRVGELFF. This sequence joins TRBV7-6 and TRBJ2-2; TRBD2 aligns across 8 bases. Germline-derived CDR1 and CDR2 are SGHVS and FNYEAQ. The CDR3 covers 16 residues. V trimming: 1 base; J trimming: 7 bases; junction bases outside the gene matches: 8.

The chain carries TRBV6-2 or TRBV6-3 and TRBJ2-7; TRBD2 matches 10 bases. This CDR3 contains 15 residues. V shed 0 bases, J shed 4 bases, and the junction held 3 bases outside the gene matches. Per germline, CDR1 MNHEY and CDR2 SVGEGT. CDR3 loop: CASSYSEREGYEQYF. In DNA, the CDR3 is TGTGCCAGCAGTTACTCGGAGCGGGAGGGTTACGAGCAGTACTTC.

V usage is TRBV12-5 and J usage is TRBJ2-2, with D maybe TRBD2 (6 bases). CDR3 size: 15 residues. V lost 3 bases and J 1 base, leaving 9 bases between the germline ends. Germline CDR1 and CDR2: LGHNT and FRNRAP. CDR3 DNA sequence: TGTGCTAGTGGTTTCGGGACTCGGAACACCGGGGAGCTGTTTTTT. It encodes CASGFGTRNTGELFF.

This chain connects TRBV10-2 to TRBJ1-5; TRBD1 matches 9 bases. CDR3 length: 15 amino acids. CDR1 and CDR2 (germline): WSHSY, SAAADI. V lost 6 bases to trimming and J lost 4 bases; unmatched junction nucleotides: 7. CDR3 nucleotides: TGCGCCAGCAGCCCACAGGGGGCGCGGAATCAGCCCCAGCATTTT. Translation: CASSPQGARNQPQHF.

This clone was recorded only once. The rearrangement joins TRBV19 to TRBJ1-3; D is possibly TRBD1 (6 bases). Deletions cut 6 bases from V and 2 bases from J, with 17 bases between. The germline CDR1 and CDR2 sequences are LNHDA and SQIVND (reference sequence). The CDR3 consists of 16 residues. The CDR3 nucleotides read TGTGCCAGTAGCACTGGCGGGACACTGGCTGGAAACACCATATATTTT. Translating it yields CASSTGGTLAGNTIYF.

In DNA, the CDR3 is TGCAGCGTGCAAGAGGGGTCCGTAGGCTACACCTTC. It is translated as CSVQEGSVGYTF. The chain is built from TRBV29-1 and TRBJ1-2, with TRBD1 as a possible D gene (5 bases). This CDR3 spans 12 amino acids. The V gene's germline CDR1 is SQVTM and CDR2 ANQGSEA. V shed 6 bases and J shed 8 bases, with 16 bases lying between them.

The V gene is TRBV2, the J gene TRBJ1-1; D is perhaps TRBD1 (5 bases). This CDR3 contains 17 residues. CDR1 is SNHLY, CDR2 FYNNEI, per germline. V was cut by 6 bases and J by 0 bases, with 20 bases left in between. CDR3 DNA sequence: TGTGCCAGCAGGACCGGGGGACGAGAGGTAATGAACACTGAAGCTTTCTTT. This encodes CASRTGGREVMNTEAFF.

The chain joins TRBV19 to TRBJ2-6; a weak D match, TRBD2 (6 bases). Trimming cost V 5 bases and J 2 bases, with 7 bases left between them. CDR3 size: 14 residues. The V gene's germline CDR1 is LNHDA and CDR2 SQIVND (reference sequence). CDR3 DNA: TGTGCCAGTAGTTCGGGGGCTGGGGCCAACGTCCTGACTTTC. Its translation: CASSSGAGANVLTF.

The CDR3 nucleotides are TGCGCCAGCAGCTTGGCCAGGGGAGTCACTGAAGCTTTCTTT. Encoded protein: CASSLARGVTEAFF. The chain has TRBV5-1 and TRBJ1-1, with D possibly matching TRBD1 (6 bases). V lost 0 bases and J lost 4, with 10 bases in between. CDR3 size: 14 residues. CDR1 is SGHRS and CDR2 is YFSETQ in the germline V gene.

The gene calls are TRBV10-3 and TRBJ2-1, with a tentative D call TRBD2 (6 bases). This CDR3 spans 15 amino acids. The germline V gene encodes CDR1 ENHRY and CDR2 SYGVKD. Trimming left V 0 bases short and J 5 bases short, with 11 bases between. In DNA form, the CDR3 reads TGTGCCATCAGTGAGTCGGGCGGGATCCACAATGAGCAGTTCTTC. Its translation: CAISESGGIHNEQFF.

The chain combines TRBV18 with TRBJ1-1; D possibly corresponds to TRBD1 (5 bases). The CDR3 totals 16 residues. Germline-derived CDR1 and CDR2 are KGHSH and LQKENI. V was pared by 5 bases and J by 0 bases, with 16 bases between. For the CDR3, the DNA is TGTGCCAGCTCAAGAAGGACGACAGAACTGAACACTGAAGCTTTCTTT. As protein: CASSRRTTELNTEAFF.

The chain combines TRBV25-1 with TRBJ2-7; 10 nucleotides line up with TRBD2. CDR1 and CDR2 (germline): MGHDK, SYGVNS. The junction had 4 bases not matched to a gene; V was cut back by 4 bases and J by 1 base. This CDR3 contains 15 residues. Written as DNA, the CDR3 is TGTGCCAGCAGTGCCCTGACTAGCGGGTCCTACGAGCAGTACTTC. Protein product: CASSALTSGSYEQYF.

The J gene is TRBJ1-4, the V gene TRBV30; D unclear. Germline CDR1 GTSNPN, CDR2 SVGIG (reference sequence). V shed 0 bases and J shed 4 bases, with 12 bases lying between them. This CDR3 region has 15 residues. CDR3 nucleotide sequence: TGTGCCTGGAGTGTACCTGCCCCGAATAATGAAAAACTGTTTTTT. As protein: CAWSVPAPNNEKLFF.

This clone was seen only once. CDR3 nucleotides: TGTGCCAGCAGCGCCCGACAGGTCCTTGCAACTAATGAAAAACTGTTTTTT. This sequence encodes CASSARQVLATNEKLFF. This chain links TRBV9 with TRBJ1-4; D may be TRBD1 (6 bases). CDR1 SGDLS and CDR2 YYNGEE come from the germline V gene. Trimming took 3 bases from V and 0 from J, leaving 15 bases between them. This CDR3 spans 17 amino acids.

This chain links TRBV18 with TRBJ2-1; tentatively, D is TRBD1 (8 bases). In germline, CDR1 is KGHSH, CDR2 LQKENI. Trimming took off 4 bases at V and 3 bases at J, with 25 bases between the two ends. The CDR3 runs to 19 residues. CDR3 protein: CASSLNSGTGTSDYNEQFF. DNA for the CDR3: TGTGCCAGCTCACTCAACTCCGGGACAGGCACTAGCGACTACAATGAGCAGTTCTTC. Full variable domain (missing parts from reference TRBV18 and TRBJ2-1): NAGVMQNPRHLVRRRGQEARLRCSPMKGHSHVYWYRQLPEEGLKFMVYLQKENIIDESGMPKERFSAEFPKEGPSILRIQQVVRGDSAAYFCASSLNSGTGTSDYNEQFFGPGTRLTVL.

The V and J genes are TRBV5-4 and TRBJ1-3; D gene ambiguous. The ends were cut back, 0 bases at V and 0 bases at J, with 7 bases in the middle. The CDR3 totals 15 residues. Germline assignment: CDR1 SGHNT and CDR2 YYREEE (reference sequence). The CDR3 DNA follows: TGTGCCAGCAGCTTGGATTCCGGCTCTGGAAACACCATATATTTT. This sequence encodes CASSLDSGSGNTIYF.

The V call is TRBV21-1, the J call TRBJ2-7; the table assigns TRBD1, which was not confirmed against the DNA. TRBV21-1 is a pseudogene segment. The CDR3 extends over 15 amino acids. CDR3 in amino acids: CASSKWADRHYEQYF. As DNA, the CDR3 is TGTGCCAGCAGCAAATGGGCTGACAGGCACTACGAGCAGTACTTC.

The CDR3 DNA reads as TGTGCCAGCAGCGTATACGCCTACAATGAGCAGTTCTTC. This translates into CASSVYAYNEQFF. The chain links TRBV9 to TRBJ2-1, with D hard to call. Germline CDR1 and CDR2: SGDLS and YYNGEE. The CDR3 sequence is 13 residues long. Trimming left V 1 base short and J 2 bases short, with 4 bases between.

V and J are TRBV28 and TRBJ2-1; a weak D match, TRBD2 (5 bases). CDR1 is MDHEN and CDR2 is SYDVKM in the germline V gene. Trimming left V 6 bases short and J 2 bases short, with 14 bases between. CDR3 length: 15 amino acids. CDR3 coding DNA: TGTGCCAGCAGGTTCTTTGCGGAGGCCTACAATGAGCAGTTCTTC. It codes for CASRFFAEAYNEQFF.

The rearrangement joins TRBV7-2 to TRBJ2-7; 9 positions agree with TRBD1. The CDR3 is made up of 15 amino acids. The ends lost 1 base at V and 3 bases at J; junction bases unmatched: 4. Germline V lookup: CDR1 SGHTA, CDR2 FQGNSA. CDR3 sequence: CASSLDWDRDYEQYF. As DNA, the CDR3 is TGTGCCAGCAGCTTAGATTGGGACAGGGACTACGAGCAGTACTTC.

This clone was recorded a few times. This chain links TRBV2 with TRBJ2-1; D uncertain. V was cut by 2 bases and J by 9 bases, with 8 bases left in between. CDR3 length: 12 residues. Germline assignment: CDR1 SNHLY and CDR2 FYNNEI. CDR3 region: CASSEQATEQFF. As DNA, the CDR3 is TGTGCCAGCAGTGAACAAGCGACTGAGCAGTTCTTC.

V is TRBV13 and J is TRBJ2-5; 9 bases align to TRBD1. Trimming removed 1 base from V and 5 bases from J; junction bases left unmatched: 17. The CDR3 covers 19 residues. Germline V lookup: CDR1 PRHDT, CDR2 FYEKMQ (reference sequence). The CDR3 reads CASSLAYPQGAKFTETQYF. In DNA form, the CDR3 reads TGTGCCAGCAGCTTAGCCTACCCACAGGGGGCAAAATTTACGGAGACCCAGTACTTC.

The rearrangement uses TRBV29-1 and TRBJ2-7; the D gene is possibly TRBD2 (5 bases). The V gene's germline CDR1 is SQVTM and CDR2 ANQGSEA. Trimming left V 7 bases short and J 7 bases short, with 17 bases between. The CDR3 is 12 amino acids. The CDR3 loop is CSGQGLGEEQYF. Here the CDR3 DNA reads TGCAGCGGCCAAGGCCTCGGGGAGGAGCAGTACTTC.

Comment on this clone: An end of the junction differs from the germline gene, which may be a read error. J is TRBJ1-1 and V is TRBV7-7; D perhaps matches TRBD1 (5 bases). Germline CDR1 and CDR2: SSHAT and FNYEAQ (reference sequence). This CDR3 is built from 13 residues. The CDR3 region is CASSKQANTEAFF. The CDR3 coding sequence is TGTGCTAGCAGTAAACAGGCAAACACTGAAGCTTTCTTT. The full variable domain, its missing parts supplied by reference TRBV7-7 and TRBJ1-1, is GAGVSQSPRYKVTKRGQDVTLRCDPISSHATLYWYQQALGQGPEFLTYFNYEAQPDKSGLPSDRFSAERPEGSISTLTIQRTEQRDSAMYRCASSKQANTEAFFGQGTRLTVV.

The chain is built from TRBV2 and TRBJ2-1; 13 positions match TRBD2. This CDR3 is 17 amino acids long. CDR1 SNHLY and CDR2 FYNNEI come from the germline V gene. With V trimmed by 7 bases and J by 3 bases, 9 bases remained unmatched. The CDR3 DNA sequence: TGTGCCAGCATCCGGACTAGCGGGAGAGGGGGCTACAATGAGCAGTTCTTC. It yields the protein CASIRTSGRGGYNEQFF.